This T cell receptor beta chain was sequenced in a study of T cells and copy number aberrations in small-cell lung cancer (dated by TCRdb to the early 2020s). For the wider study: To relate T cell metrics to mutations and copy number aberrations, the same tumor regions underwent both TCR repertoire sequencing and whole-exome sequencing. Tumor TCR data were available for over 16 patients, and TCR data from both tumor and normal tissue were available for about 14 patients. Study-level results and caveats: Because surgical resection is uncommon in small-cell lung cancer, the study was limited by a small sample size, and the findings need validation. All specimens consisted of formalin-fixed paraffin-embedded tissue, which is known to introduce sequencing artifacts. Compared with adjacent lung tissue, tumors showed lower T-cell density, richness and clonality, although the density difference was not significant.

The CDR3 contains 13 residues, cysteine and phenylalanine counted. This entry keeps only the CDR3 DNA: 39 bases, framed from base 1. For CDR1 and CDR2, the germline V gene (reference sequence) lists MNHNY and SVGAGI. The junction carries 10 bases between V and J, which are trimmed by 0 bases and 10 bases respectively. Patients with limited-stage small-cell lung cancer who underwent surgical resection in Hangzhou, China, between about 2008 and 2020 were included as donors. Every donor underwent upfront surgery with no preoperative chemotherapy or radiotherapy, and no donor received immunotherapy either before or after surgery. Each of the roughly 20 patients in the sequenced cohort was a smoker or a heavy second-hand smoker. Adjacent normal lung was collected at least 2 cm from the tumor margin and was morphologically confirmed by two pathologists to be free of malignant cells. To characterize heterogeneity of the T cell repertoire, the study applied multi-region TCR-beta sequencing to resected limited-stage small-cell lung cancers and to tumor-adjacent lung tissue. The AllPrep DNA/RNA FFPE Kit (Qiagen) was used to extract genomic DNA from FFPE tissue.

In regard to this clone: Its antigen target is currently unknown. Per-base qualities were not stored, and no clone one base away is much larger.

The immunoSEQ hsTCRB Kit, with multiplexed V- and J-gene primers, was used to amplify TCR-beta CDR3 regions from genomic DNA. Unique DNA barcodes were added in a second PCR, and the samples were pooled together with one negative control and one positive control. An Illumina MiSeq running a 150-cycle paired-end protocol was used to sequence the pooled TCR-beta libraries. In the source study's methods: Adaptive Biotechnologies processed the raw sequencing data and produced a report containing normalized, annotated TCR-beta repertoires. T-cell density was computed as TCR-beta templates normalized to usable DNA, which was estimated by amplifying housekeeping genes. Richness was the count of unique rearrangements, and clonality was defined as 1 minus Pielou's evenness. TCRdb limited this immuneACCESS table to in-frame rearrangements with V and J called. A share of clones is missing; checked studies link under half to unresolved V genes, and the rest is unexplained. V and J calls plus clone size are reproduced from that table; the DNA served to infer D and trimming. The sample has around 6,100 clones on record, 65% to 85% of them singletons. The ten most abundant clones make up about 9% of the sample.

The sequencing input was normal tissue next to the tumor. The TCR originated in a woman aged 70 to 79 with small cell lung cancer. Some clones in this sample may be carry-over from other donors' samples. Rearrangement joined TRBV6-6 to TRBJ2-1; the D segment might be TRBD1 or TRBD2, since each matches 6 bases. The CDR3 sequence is CASSYSTGAEQFF. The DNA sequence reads TGTGCCAGCAGTTACTCGACGGGGGCCGAGCAGTTCTTC.